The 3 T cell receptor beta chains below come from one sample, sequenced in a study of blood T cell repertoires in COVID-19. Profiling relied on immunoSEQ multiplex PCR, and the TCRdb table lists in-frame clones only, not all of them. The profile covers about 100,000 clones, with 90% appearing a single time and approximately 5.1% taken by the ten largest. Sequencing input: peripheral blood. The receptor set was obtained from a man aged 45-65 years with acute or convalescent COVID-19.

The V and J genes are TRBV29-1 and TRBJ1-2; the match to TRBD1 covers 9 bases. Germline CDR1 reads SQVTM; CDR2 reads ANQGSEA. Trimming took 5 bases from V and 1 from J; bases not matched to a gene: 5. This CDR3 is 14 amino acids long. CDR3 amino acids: CSVIPGQGNYGYTF. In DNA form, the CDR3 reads TGCAGCGTTATACCGGGACAGGGTAACTATGGCTACACCTTC. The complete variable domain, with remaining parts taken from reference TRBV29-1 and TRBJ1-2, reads SAVISQKPSRDICQRGTSLTIQCQVDSQVTMMFWYRQQPGQSLTLIATANQGSEATYESGFVIDKFPISRPNLTFSTLTVSNMSPEDSSIYLCSVIPGQGNYGYTFGSGTRLTVV.

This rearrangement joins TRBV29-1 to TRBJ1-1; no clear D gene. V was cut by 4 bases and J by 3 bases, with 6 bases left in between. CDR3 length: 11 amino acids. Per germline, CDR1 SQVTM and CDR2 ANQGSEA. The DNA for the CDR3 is TGCAGCGTTGGTCGGGACACTGAAGCTTTCTTT. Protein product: CSVGRDTEAFF.

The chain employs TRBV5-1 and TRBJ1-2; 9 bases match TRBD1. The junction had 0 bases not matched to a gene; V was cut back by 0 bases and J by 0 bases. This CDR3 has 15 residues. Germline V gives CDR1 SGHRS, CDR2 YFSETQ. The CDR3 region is CASSLGDRANYGYTF. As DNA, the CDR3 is TGCGCCAGCAGCTTGGGGGACAGGGCTAACTATGGCTACACCTTC.